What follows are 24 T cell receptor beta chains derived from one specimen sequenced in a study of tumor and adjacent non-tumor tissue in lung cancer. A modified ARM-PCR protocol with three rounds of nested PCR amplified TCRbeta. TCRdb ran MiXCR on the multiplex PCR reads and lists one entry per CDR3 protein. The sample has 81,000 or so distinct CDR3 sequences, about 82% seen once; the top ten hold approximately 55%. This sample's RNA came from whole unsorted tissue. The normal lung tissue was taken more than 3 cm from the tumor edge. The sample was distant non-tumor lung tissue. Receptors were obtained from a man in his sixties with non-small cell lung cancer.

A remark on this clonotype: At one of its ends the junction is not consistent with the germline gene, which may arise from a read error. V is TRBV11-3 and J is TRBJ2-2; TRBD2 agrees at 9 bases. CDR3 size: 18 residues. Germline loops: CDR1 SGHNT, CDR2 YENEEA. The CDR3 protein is CASSSRRAGGYRAGDLLF. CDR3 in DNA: TGTGCCAGCAGCTCCCGGAGAGCGGGAGGATACAGAGCCGGGGATCTGCTTTTT.

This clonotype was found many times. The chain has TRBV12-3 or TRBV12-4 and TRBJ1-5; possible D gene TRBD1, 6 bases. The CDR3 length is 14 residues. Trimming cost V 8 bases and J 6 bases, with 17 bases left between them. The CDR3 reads CASAEGGALQPQHF. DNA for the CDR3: TGTGCCAGCGCCGAGGGGGGGGCCCTTCAGCCCCAGCATTTT.

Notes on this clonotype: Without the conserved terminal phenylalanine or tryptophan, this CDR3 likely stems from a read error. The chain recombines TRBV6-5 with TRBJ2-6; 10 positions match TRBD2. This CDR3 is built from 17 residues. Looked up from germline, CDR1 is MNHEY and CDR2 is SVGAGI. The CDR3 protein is CDSSLAGASSGANALTL. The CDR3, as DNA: TGTGACAGCAGCCTAGCGGGAGCCAGCTCTGGGGCCAACGCCCTGACTCTC.

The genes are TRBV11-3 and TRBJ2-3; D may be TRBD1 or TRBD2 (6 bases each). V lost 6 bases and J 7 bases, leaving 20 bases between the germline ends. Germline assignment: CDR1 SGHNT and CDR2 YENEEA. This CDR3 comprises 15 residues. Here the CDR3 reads CASSLVRGARYTQYF. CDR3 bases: TGTGCCAGCAGTCTCGTGAGGGGGGCGAGGTATACGCAGTATTTT.

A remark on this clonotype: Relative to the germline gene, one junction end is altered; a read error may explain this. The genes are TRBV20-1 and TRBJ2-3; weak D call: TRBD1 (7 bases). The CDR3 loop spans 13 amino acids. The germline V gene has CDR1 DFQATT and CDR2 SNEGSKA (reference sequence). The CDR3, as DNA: TGCACTGCTAGCAGGGGGGCCCTAGATACGCAGTATTTT. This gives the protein CTASRGALDTQYF.

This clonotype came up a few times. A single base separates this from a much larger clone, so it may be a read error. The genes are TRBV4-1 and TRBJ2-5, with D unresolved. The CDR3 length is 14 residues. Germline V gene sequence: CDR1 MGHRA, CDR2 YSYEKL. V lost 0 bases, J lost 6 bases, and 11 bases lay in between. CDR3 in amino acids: CASSQEGSRKTQYF. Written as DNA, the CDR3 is TGCGCCAGCAGCCAAGAGGGGTCTAGGAAGACCCAGTACTTC.

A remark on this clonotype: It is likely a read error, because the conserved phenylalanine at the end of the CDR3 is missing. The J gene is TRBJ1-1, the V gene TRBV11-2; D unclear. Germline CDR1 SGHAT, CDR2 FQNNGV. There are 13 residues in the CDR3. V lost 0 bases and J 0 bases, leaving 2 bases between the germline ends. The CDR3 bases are TGTGCCAGCAGCTTAGATCTGAACACTGAAGCTTTCTGT. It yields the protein CASSLDLNTEAFC.

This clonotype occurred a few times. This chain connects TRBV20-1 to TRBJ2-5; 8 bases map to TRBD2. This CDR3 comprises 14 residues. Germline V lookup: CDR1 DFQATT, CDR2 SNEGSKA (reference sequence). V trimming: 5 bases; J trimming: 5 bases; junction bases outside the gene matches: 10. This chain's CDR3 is CSAAPGLVSETQYF. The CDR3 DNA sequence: TGCAGTGCTGCCCCGGGACTAGTCTCGGAGACCCAGTACTTC.

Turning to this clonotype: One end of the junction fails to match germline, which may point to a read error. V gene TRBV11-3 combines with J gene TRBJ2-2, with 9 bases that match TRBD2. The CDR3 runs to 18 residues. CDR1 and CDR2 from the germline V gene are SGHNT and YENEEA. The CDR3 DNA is TGTGCCAGCAGCTCCCGAGGAGCGGGAGGATACATAGCCGGGGAGCCGTTTTTT. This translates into CASSSRGAGGYIAGEPFF.

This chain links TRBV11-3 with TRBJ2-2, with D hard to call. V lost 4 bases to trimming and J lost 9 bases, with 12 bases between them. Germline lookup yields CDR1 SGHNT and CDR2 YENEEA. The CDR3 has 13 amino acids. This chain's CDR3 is CASSSDFLWELFF. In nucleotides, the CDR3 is TGTGCCAGCAGCTCCGACTTTCTCTGGGAGCTGTTTTTT.

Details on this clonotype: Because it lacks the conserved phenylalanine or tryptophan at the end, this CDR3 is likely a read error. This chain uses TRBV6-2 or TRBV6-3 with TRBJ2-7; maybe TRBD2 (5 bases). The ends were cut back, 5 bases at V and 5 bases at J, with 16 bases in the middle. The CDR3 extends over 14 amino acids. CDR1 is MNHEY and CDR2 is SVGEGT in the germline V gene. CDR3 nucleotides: TGTGCCAGCAGTATCGGACTTGCGTCCAACGAGCAGTACTTA. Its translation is CASSIGLASNEQYL.

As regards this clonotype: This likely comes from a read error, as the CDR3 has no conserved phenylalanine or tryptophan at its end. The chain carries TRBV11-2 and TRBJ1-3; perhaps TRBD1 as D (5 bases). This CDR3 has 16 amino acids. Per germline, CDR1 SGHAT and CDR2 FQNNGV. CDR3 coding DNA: TGTGCCAGCAACTTACTCCATGCAGGGACGGAGAGCACCATATATTCT. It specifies CASNLLHAGTESTIYS.

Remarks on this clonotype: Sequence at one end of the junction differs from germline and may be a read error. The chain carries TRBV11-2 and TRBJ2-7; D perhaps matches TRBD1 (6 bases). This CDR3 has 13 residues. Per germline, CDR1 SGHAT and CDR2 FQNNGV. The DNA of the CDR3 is TGTGCCAGCCCCCGGGACACCGACTACGAGCACTATTTC. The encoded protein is CASPRDTDYEHYF.

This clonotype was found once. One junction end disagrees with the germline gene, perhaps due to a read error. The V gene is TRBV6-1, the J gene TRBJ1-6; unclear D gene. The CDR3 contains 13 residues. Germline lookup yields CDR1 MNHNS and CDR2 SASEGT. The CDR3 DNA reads TGTGCCAACAGTGGACTTCAAGGTTCAACCCTCCACTTT. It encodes CANSGLQGSTLHF.

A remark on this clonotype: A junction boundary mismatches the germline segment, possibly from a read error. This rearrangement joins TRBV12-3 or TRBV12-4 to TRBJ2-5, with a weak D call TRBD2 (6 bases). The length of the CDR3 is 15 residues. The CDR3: CVSSATGGASRTQYF. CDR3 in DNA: TGTGTCAGCAGTGCCACTGGAGGGGCCTCTAGGACCCAGTACTTC.

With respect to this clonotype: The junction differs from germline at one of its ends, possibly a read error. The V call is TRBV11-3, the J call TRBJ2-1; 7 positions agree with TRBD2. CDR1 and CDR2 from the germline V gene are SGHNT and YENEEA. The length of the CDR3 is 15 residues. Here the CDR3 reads CANSLSGGYLNEQLF. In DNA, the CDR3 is TGTGCCAACAGCCTCTCGGGAGGTTATCTGAATGAGCAGTTATTC.

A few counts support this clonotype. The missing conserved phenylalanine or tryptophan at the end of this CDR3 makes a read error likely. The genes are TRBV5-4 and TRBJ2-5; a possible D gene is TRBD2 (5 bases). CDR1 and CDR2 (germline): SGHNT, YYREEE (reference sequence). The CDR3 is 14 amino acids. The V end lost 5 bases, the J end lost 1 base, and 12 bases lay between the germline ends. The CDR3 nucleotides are TGTGCCAGCAGAGGCGACTACCTCCAAGAGACCCAGTACCTC. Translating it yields CASRGDYLQETQYL.

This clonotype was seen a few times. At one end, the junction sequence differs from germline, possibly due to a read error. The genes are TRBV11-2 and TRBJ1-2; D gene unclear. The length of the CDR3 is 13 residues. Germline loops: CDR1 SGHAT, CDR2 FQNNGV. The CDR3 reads CASSLGGLGGYAF. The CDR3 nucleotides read TGTGCCAGCAGCTTAGGCGGGCTCGGTGGCTACGCCTTT. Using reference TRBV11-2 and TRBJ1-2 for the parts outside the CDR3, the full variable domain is EAGVAQSPRYKIIEKRQSVAFWCNPISGHATLYWYQQILGQGPKLLIQFQNNGVVDDSQLPKDRFSAERLKGVDSTLKIQPAKLEDSAVYLCASSLGGLGGYAFGSGTRLTVV.

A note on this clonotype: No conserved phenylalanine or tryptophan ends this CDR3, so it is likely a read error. The CDR3 DNA reads as TGTGTCAGCAGTTACCTACAGGGAAGTAATCAGCCCCAGCATTAT. This translates into CVSSYLQGSNQPQHY. The chain links TRBV6-5 to TRBJ1-5; weak D call: TRBD1 (6 bases). Germline CDR1 reads MNHEY; CDR2 reads SVGAGI. CDR3 size: 15 residues.

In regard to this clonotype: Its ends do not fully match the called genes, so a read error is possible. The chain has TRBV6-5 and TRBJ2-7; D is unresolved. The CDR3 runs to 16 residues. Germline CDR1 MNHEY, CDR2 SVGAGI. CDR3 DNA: TGTGCCAACAGTTACATGGGTGTTGGTCAGAGCTACGAGCAGTACTTC. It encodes CANSYMGVGQSYEQYF.

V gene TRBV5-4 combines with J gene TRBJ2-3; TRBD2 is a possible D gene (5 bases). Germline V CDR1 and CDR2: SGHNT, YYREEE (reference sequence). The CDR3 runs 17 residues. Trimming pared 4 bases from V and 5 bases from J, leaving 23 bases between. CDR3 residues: CASSVGIASGRKDTQYF. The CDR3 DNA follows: TGTGCCAGCAGCGTGGGGATAGCGAGTGGCAGGAAAGATACGCAGTATTTT.

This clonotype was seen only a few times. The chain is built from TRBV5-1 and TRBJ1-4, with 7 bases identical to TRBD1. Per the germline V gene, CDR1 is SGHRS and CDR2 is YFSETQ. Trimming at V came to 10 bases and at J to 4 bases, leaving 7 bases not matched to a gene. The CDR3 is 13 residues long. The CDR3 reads CAYKGAINEKLFF. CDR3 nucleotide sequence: TGCGCCTATAAGGGGGCGATTAATGAAAAACTGTTTTTT.

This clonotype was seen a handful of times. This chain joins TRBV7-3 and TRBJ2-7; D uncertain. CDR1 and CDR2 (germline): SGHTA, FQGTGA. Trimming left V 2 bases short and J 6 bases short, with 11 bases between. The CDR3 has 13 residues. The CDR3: CASSLLRHSEQYF. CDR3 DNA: TGTGCCAGCAGCTTATTGAGACACTCCGAGCAGTACTTC. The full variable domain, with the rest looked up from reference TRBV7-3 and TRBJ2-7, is GAGVSQTPSNKVTEKGKYVELRCDPISGHTALYWYRQSLGQGPEFLIYFQGTGAADDSGLPNDRFFAVRPEGSVSTLKIQRTERGDSAVYLCASSLLRHSEQYFGPGTRLTVT.

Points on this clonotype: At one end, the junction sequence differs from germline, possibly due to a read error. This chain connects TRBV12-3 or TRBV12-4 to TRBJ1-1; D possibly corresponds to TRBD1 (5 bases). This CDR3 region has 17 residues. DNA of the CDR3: TGTGCCAGCAGCATAACTACGACAAGGGGCATGGACACTGAAGCCCTCTTT. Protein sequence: CASSITTTRGMDTEALF.